Presented here are 14 T cell receptor beta chains from one specimen sequenced in a study of technical replicates of blood from four donors. Using immunoSEQ multiplex PCR, the repertoire was profiled, and TCRdb retains in-frame clones only, with some absent. The sample consists of about 60,000 clones, approximately 86% of them appearing once. Sequenced: PBMCs. All receptors derive from a human donor in good health. Some clones in this sample may be carry-over from other donors' samples.

The chain links TRBV10-3 to TRBJ2-7; the match to TRBD1 covers 7 bases. V was clipped by 4 bases and J by 6 bases; unmatched bases: 3. The CDR3 length is 12 residues. Per germline, CDR1 ENHRY and CDR2 SYGVKD. The DNA of the CDR3 is TGTGCCATCAGTGCAAGGGGGCGCGAGCAGTACTTC. Its translation is CAISARGREQYF.

The rearrangement links TRBV11-2 to TRBJ2-2; D perhaps matches TRBD2 (6 bases). Germline V gene data show CDR1 as SGHAT and CDR2 as FQNNGV. V lost 6 bases to trimming and J lost 7 bases, with 12 bases between them. There are 13 residues in the CDR3. CDR3 residues: CASRPSVGGELFF. CDR3 nucleotides: TGTGCCAGCAGGCCTAGCGTTGGCGGGGAGCTGTTTTTT.

This chain uses TRBV5-4 with TRBJ1-4, with TRBD1 identical over 9 bases. CDR1 is SGHNT and CDR2 is YYREEE in the germline V gene (reference sequence). V dropped 4 bases and J dropped 8; count of bases not matched to a gene: 9. This CDR3 has 15 amino acids. CDR3 nucleotides: TGTGCCAGCAGCCTCCCGGGACAGGGAGGAGAAAAACTGTTTTTT. It codes for CASSLPGQGGEKLFF.

CDR3 sequence reads: CASSLGQDLNTEAFF. In nucleotides, the CDR3 is TGTGCCAGCAGCTTAGGACAGGACTTGAACACTGAAGCTTTCTTT. The chain links TRBV7-9 to TRBJ1-1; possibly TRBD1 for D (6 bases). The ends were cut back, 1 base at V and 0 bases at J, with 9 bases in the middle. This CDR3 region has 15 residues. Germline CDR1 is SEHNR and CDR2 is FQNEAQ (reference sequence).

The rearrangement joins TRBV6-6 to TRBJ1-1, with D tentatively TRBD1 (5 bases). The CDR3 length is 13 residues. The ends were cut back, 0 bases at V and 5 bases at J, with 7 bases in the middle. Germline V gene lookup returns CDR1 MNHNY and CDR2 SVGAGI (reference sequence). The CDR3 is CASSYSGGTEAFF. The CDR3 DNA is TGTGCCAGCAGTTACTCGGGGGGTACTGAAGCTTTCTTT.

The chain combines TRBV11-3 with TRBJ2-2; D is perhaps TRBD2 (5 bases). V was trimmed by 1 base and J by 0 bases, leaving 15 bases between them. The CDR3 totals 18 residues. Germline V gene data show CDR1 as SGHNT and CDR2 as YENEEA. CDR3: CASSLGSGNSANTGELFF. CDR3 nucleotide sequence: TGTGCCAGCAGCTTAGGAAGCGGAAACTCCGCGAACACCGGGGAGCTGTTTTTT.

The CDR3, as DNA: TGCAGCGTTGTCGGTTCGAGTACCAACTACGAGCAGTACTTC. It specifies CSVVGSSTNYEQYF. The chain combines TRBV29-1 with TRBJ2-7; D is unclear. CDR1 SQVTM and CDR2 ANQGSEA come from the germline V gene. This CDR3 has 14 amino acids. Trimming removed 4 bases at V and 3 bases at J, with 16 bases between.

V usage is TRBV13 and J usage is TRBJ2-5, with no clear D. The germline V gene has CDR1 PRHDT and CDR2 FYEKMQ (reference sequence). The V and J ends lost 2 bases and 5 bases respectively, with 9 bases between them. The CDR3 extends over 13 amino acids. CDR3 DNA sequence: TGTGCCAGCAGCTTATTTGGCTTGGAGACCCAGTACTTC. As protein: CASSLFGLETQYF.

This clone was seen just once. J is TRBJ1-3 and V is TRBV10-3; D remains unclear. Trimming took 2 bases from V and 8 from J, leaving 16 bases between them. Looked up from germline, CDR1 is ENHRY and CDR2 is SYGVKD. The CDR3 consists of 15 residues. The CDR3 protein is CAISEVEGLYDTIYF. The CDR3 region has the DNA TGTGCCATCAGTGAGGTCGAGGGCCTCTATGACACCATATATTTT.

The V gene is TRBV18, the J gene TRBJ2-2, with 8 bases lining up with TRBD2. Trimming at V came to 2 bases and at J to 3 bases, leaving 5 bases not matched to a gene. The CDR3 is 16 amino acids. Germline CDR1 is KGHSH and CDR2 is LQKENI. CDR3 amino acids: CASSPMARGDTGELFF. In DNA form, the CDR3 reads TGTGCCAGCTCACCAATGGCGCGGGGGGACACCGGGGAGCTGTTTTTT.

This clone was detected only once. The chain is built from TRBV4-2 and TRBJ1-5, with 10 bases lining up with TRBD1. The V segment lost 4 bases and the J segment 0 bases; nucleotides outside the gene matches: 9. This CDR3 has 18 amino acids. Germline V lookup: CDR1 LGHNA, CDR2 YNFKEQ. The CDR3 is CASSRGQGEFYSNQPQHF. The DNA of the CDR3 is TGTGCCAGCAGCCGAGGACAGGGGGAGTTTTATAGCAATCAGCCCCAGCATTTT.

The gene calls are TRBV7-8 and TRBJ2-1; 13 bases fit TRBD2. V lost 1 base, J lost 7 bases, and 7 bases stayed unmatched. The length of the CDR3 is 17 residues. CDR1 is SGHVS, CDR2 FQNEAQ, per germline. The CDR3 DNA reads TGTGCCAGCAGCTTAGTGAGGACTAGCGGGAGATTAAATGAGCAGTTCTTC. Its translation: CASSLVRTSGRLNEQFF. Together with reference TRBV7-8 and TRBJ2-1, the CDR3 gives the full variable domain: GAGVSQSPRYKVAKRGQDVALRCDPISGHVSLFWYQQALGQGPEFLTYFQNEAQLDKSGLPSDRFFAERPEGSVSTLKIQRTQQEDSAVYLCASSLVRTSGRLNEQFFGPGTRLTVL.

The chain uses TRBV7-3 and TRBJ2-3; D gene ambiguous. CDR3 length equals 15 residues. Germline loops: CDR1 SGHTA, CDR2 FQGTGA. V lost 1 base and J 0 bases, leaving 8 bases between the germline ends. The CDR3 DNA reads as TGTGCCAGCAGCTTAAGTGAACAGAGCACAGATACGCAGTATTTT. Protein sequence: CASSLSEQSTDTQYF.

This clone was seen once. The chain is built from TRBV12-5 and TRBJ1-6; 8 bases are a match to TRBD1. Germline CDR1 LGHNT, CDR2 FRNRAP. The CDR3 runs to 18 residues. V gave up 6 bases and J gave up 1 base; unmatched junction bases: 11. For the CDR3, the DNA is TGTGCTAGTGGCCGCGCGGACAGGGTCGGGTCCTATAATTCACCCCTCCACTTT. This gives the protein CASGRADRVGSYNSPLHF.